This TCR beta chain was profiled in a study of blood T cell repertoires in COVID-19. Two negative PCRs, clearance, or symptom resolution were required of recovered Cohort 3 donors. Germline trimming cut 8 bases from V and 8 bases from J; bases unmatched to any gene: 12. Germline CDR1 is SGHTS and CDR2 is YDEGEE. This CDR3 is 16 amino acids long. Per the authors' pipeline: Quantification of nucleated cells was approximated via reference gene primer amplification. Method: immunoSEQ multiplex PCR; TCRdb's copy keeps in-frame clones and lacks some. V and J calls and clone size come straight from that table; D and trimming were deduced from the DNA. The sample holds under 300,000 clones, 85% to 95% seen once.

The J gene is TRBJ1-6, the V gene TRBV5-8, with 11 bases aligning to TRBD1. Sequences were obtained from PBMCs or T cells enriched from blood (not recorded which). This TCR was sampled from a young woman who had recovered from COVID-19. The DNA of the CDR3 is TGTGCCAGAGATAAAATACCGGGACAGGGGGATTCACCCCTCCACTTT. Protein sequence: CARDKIPGQGDSPLHF.